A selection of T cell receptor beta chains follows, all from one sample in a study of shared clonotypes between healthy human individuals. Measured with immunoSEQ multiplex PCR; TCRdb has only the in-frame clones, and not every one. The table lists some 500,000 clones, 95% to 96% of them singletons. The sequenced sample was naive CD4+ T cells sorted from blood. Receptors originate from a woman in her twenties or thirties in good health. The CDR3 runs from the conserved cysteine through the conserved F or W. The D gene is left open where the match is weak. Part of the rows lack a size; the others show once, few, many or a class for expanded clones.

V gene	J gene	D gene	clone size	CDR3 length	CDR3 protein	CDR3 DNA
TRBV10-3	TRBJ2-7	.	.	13	CAISERGEYEQYF	TGTGCCATCAGTGAGAGGGGGGAATACGAGCAGTACTTC
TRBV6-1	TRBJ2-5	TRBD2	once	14	CASRLGGAVETQYF	TGTGCCAGCCGTCTCGGGGGGGCGGTGGAGACCCAGTACTTC
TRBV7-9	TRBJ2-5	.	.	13	CASSLGERKTQYF	TGTGCCAGCAGCCTCGGGGAGAGAAAGACCCAGTACTTC
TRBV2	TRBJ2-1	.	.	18	CASTRDWGGGGVYNEQFF	TGTGCCAGCACCCGGGATTGGGGCGGAGGAGGGGTGTACAATGAGCAGTTCTTC
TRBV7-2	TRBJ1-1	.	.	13	CASSLSIGTEAFF	TGTGCCAGCAGCTTATCCATTGGGACTGAAGCTTTCTTT
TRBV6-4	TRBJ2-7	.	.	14	CASSRDISSYEQYF	TGTGCCAGCAGCCGGGACATCAGCTCCTACGAGCAGTACTTC
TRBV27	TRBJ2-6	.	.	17	CASSLLGGSRGANVLTF	TGTGCCAGCAGTTTACTGGGTGGTTCACGAGGGGCCAACGTCCTGACTTTC
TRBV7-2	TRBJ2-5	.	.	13	CASSLGGQETQYF	TGTGCCAGCAGCTTGGGAGGCCAAGAGACCCAGTACTTC
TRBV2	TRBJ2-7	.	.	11	CASSGSYEQYF	TGTGCCAGCAGTGGCTCCTACGAGCAGTACTTC
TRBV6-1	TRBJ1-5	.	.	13	CASSGQINQPQHF	TGTGCCAGCAGTGGCCAGATCAATCAGCCCCAGCATTTT
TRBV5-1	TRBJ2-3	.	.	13	CASSIQGPDTQYF	TGCGCCAGCAGTATCCAGGGGCCAGATACGCAGTATTTT
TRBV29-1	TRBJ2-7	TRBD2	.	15	CSVEVGTSGTYEQYF	TGCAGCGTTGAAGTAGGAACTAGCGGGACCTACGAGCAGTACTTC
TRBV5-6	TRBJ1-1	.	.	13	CASSYTTGGGAFF	TGTGCCAGCAGCTATACAACTGGGGGCGGAGCTTTCTTT
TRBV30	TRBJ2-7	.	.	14	CAWSVLVGGSEQYF	TGTGCCTGGAGTGTACTCGTGGGGGGATCCGAGCAGTACTTC
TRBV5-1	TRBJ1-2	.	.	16	CASSVEGRGRDYGYTF	TGCGCCAGCAGCGTGGAGGGCAGGGGAAGGGACTATGGCTACACCTTC
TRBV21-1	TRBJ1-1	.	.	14	CASNRNLWDTEAFF	TGTGCCAGCAATAGGAATCTTTGGGACACTGAAGCTTTCTTT
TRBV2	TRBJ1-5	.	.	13	CASRAGRDQPQHF	TGTGCCAGCAGAGCGGGCAGAGATCAGCCCCAGCATTTT
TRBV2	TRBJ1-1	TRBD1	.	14	CASRVNRGLSEAFF	TGTGCCAGCAGGGTGAACAGGGGGCTATCTGAAGCTTTCTTT
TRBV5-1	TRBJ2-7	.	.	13	CASSLVDPYEQYF	TGCGCCAGCAGCTTGGTGGACCCCTACGAGCAGTACTTC
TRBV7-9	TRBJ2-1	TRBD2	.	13	CASSFSGGNEQFF	TGTGCCAGCAGCTTTAGCGGGGGCAATGAGCAGTTCTTC
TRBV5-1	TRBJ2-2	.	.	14	CASSLAVSTGELFF	TGCGCCAGCAGCTTGGCCGTCAGCACCGGGGAGCTGTTTTTT
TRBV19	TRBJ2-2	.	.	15	CASSIEGGYTGELFF	TGTGCCAGTAGTATAGAGGGCGGATACACCGGGGAGCTGTTTTTT
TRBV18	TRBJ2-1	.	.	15	CASSPLGYQYNEQFF	TGTGCCAGCTCACCACTCGGCTACCAGTACAATGAGCAGTTCTTC
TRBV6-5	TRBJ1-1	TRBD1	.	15	CASSYSIRGHTEAFF	TGTGCCAGCAGTTACTCTATCAGGGGGCACACTGAAGCTTTCTTT
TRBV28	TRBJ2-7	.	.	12	CASSLQAYEQYF	TGTGCCAGCAGTTTACAGGCCTACGAGCAGTACTTC
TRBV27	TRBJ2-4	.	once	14	CASRDGGGADIQYF	TGTGCCAGCAGGGACGGGGGCGGGGCGGACATTCAGTACTTC
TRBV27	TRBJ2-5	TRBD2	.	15	CASSSILSGNNEQYF	TGTGCCAGCAGTTCAATACTTAGCGGGAACAATGAGCAGTACTTC
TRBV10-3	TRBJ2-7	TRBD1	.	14	CAIRRQGDSAEQYF	TGTGCCATCAGGCGACAGGGGGATTCGGCCGAGCAGTACTTC
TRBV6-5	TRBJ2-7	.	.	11	CASRDSYEQYF	TGTGCCAGCAGGGATAGCTACGAGCAGTACTTC
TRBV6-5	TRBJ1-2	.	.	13	CASSPEGLGGYTF	TGTGCCAGCAGCCCCGAGGGTTTGGGTGGCTACACCTTC
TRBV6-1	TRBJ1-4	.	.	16	CASSEALLGGPEKLFF	TGTGCCAGCAGTGAAGCGCTGTTGGGGGGCCCTGAAAAACTGTTTTTT
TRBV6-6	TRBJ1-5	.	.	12	CASRGESQPQHF	TGTGCCAGCAGAGGAGAAAGTCAGCCCCAGCATTTT
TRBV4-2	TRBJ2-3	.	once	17	CASSQVSAVSSTDTQYF	TGTGCCAGCAGCCAAGTTTCGGCCGTTTCTAGCACAGATACGCAGTATTTT
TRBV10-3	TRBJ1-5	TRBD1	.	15	CAISKQGTSNQPQHF	TGTGCCATCAGTAAACAGGGGACGAGCAATCAGCCCCAGCATTTT
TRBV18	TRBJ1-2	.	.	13	CASSPRQDSGYTF	TGTGCCAGCTCACCACGCCAGGACTCGGGCTACACCTTC
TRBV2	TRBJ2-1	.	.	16	CASSSPLGDSYNEQFF	TGTGCCAGCAGTAGCCCATTGGGTGACTCCTACAATGAGCAGTTCTTC
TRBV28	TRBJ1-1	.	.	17	CASSFDSSGAAYTEAFF	TGTGCCAGCAGTTTTGACAGTTCGGGGGCCGCCTACACTGAAGCTTTCTTT
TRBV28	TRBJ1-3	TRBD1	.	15	CASSSSEGAGNTIYF	TGTGCCAGCAGTTCCTCGGAGGGGGCAGGAAACACCATATATTTT
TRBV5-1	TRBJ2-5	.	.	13	CASTWGPKETQYF	TGCGCCAGCACCTGGGGTCCGAAAGAGACCCAGTACTTC
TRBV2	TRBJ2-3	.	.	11	CASSAEDTQYF	TGTGCCAGCAGTGCGGAAGATACGCAGTATTTT
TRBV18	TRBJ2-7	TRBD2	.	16	CASSPLSGTNNNEQYF	TGTGCCAGCTCCCCTCTTAGCGGGACTAATAACAACGAGCAGTACTTC
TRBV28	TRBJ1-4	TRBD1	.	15	CASSSRGFGNEKLFF	TGTGCCAGCTCATCCAGGGGGTTTGGTAATGAAAAACTGTTTTTT
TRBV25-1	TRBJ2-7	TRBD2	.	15	CASRTGTSAHYEQYF	TGTGCCAGCAGGACCGGGACTAGCGCGCACTACGAGCAGTACTTC
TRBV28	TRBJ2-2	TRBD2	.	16	CASSAPRGGDTGELFF	TGTGCCAGCAGTGCTCCCCGGGGGGGAGACACCGGGGAGCTGTTTTTT
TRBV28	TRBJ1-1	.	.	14	CASSLLLPGLDAFF	TGTGCCAGCAGTTTATTGCTCCCGGGTTTGGATGCTTTCTTT
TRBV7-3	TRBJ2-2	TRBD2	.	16	CASSSTGTRTTGELFF	TGTGCCAGCAGCTCAACCGGGACTAGAACCACCGGGGAGCTGTTTTTT
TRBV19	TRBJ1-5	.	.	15	CASSILADGAQPQHF	.
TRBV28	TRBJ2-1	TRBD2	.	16	CASSLRLAGTHNEQFF	TGTGCCAGCAGTCTAAGACTAGCGGGGACCCACAATGAGCAGTTCTTC
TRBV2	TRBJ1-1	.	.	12	CASNRVNTEAFF	TGTGCCAGCAATCGAGTGAACACTGAAGCTTTCTTT
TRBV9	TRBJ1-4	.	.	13	CASSKGTAEKLFF	TGTGCCAGCAGCAAAGGGACGGCCGAAAAACTGTTTTTT
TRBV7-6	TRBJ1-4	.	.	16	CASSLAVSRPNEKLFF	TGTGCCAGCAGCTTAGCTGTGAGCAGGCCTAATGAAAAACTGTTTTTT
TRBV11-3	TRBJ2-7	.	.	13	CASSATPINEQYF	TGTGCCAGCAGCGCTACCCCTATCAACGAGCAGTACTTC
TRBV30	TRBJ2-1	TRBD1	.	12	CAWSRDRGEQFF	TGTGCCTGGAGCAGAGACAGGGGAGAGCAGTTCTTC